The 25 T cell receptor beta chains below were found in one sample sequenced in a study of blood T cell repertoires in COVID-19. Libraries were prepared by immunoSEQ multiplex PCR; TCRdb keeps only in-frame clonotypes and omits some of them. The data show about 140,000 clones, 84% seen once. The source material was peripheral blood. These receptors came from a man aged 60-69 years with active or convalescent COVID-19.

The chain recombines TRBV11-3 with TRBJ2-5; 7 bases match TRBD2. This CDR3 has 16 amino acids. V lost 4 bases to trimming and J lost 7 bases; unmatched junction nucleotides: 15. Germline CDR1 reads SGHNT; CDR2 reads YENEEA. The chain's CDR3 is CASSSTSFGSLGTQYF. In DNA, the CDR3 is TGTGCCAGCAGCTCGACTAGCTTCGGTTCGCTTGGGACCCAGTACTTC.

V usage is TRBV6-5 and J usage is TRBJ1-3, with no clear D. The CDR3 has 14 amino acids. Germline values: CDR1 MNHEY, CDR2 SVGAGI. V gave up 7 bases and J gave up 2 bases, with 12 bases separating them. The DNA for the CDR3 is TGTGCCAGCAAAGAAGGAGGAACTGGAAACACCATATATTTT. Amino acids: CASKEGGTGNTIYF.

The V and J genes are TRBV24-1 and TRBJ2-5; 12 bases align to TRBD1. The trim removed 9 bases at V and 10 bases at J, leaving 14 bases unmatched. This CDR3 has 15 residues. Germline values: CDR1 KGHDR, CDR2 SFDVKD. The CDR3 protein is CATSGPGQGAPGQYF. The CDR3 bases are TGTGCCACCTCGGGACCGGGACAGGGGGCACCTGGCCAGTACTTC.

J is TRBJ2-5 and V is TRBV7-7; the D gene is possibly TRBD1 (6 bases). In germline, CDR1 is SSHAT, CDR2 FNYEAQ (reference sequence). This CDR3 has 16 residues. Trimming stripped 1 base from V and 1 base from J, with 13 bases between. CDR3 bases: TGTGCCAGCAGCTTAGGGGTGGGGGCGACCCAAGAGACCCAGTACTTC. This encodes CASSLGVGATQETQYF.

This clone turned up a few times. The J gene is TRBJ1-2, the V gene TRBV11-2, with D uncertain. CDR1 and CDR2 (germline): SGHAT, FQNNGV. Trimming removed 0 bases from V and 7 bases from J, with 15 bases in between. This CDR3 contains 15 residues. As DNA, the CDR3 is TGTGCCAGCAGCTTAGAGGGCAGTGTTTCTGGTGGCTACACCTTC. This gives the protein CASSLEGSVSGGYTF.

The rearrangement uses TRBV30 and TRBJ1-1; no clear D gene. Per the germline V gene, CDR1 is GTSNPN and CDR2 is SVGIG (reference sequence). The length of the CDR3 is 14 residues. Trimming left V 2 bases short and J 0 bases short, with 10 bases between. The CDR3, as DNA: TGTGCCTGGAGTCGGGAGCAGTTGAACACTGAAGCTTTCTTT. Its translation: CAWSREQLNTEAFF.

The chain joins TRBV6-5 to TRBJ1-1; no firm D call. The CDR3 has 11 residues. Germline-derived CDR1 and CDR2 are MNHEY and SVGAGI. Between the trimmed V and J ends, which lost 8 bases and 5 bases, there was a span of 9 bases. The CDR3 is CASCRGTEAFF. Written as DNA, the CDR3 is TGTGCCAGCTGTAGAGGGACTGAAGCTTTCTTT.

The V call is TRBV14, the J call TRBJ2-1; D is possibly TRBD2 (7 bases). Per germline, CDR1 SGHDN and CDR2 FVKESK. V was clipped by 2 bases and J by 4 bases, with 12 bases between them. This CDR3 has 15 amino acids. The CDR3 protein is CASSQRRGLYNEQFF. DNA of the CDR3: TGTGCCAGCAGCCAACGGCGGGGGCTTTACAATGAGCAGTTCTTC.

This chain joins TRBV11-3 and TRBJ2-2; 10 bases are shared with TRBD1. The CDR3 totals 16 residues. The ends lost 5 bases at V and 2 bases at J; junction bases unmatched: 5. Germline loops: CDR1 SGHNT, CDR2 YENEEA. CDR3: CASSPRTGGNTGELFF. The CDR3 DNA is TGTGCCAGCAGCCCCCGGACAGGGGGAAACACCGGGGAGCTGTTTTTT.

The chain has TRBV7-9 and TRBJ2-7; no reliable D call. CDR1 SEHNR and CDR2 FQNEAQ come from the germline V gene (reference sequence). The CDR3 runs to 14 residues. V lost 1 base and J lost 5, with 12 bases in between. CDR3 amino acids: CASSLGLESDEQYV. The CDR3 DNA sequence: TGTGCCAGCAGCTTAGGATTGGAGTCGGACGAGCAGTACGTC.

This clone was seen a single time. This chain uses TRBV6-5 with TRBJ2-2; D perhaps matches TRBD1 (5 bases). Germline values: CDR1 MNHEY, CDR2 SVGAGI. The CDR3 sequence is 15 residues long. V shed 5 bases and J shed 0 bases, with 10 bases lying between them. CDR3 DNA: TGTGCCAGCAGTCCCCGACAGTCGAACACCGGGGAGCTGTTTTTT. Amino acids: CASSPRQSNTGELFF.

The CDR3 nucleotides are TGTGCCAGCAGCAACCCAAAAGACAGGGACGACTATGGCTACACCTTC. Residues: CASSNPKDRDDYGYTF. The genes are TRBV21-1 and TRBJ1-2; the table assigns TRBD1, which was not confirmed against the DNA. TRBV21-1 is labeled a pseudogene. This CDR3 is built from 16 residues.

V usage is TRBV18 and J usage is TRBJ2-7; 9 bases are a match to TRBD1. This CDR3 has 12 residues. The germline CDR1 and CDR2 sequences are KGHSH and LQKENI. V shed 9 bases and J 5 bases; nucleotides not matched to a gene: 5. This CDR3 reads CASWDRVDEQYF. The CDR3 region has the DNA TGTGCCAGTTGGGACAGGGTGGACGAGCAGTACTTC.

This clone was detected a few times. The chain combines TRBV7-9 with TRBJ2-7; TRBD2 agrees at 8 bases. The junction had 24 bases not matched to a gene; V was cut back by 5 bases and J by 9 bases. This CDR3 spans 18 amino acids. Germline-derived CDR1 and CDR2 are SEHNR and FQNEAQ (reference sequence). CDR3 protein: CASSPRTPPAGGVRAQYF. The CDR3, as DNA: TGTGCCAGCAGCCCCCGTACCCCCCCGGCGGGGGGAGTACGGGCGCAGTACTTC.

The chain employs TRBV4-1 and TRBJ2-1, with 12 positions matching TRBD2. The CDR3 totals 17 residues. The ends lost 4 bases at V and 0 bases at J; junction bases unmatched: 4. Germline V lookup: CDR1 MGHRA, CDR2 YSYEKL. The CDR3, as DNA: TGCGCCAGCAGCCGCGCACTAGCGGGGGGCTCCTACAATGAGCAGTTCTTC. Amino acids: CASSRALAGGSYNEQFF.

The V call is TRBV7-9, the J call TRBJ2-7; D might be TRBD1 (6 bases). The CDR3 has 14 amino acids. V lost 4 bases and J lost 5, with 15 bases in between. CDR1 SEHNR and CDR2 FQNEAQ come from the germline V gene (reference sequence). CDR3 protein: CASSSTTGWDEQYF. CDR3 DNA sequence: TGTGCCAGCAGCTCGACGACAGGTTGGGACGAGCAGTACTTC.

CDR3 residues: CASSLPWTGSSYNEQFF. The CDR3 DNA is TGTGCCAGCAGCCTGCCCTGGACAGGAAGCTCCTACAATGAGCAGTTCTTC. The J gene is TRBJ2-1, the V gene TRBV14; TRBD1 matches at 7 bases. This CDR3 is built from 17 residues. V lost 4 bases, J lost 0 bases, and 9 bases stayed unmatched. CDR1 and CDR2 (germline): SGHDN, FVKESK.

The CDR3 DNA is TGTGCCATCAGTGAGTCGAGCGTAGCGGGAGGTCCCGGGGAGCTGTTTTTT. This sequence encodes CAISESSVAGGPGELFF. The J gene is TRBJ2-2, the V gene TRBV10-3, with 10 bases fitting TRBD2. V was clipped by 0 bases and J by 6 bases; unmatched bases: 7. The CDR3 totals 17 residues. CDR1 and CDR2 from the germline V gene are ENHRY and SYGVKD.

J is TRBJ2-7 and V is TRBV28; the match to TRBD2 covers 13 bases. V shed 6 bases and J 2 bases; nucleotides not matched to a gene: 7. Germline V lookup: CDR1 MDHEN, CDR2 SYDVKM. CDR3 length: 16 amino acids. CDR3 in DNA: TGTGCCAGCAGCCCACTAGCGGGAGGGGGGACCTACGAGCAGTACGTC. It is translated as CASSPLAGGGTYEQYV.

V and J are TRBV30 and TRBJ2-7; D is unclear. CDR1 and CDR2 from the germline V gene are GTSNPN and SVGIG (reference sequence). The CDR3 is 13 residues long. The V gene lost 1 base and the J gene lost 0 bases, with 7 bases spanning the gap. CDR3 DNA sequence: TGTGCCTGGAGTGAAGTGAGCTCCTACGAGCAGTACGTC. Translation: CAWSEVSSYEQYV.

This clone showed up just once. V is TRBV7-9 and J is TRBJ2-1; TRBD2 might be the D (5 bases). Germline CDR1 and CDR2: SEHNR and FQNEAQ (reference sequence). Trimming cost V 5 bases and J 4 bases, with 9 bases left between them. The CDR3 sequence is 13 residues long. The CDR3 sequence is CASSQDWYNEQFF. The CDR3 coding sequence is TGTGCCAGCAGCCAGGACTGGTACAATGAGCAGTTCTTC.

CDR3 region: CASSPSRGYGANVLTF. The CDR3 region has the DNA TGTGCCAGCAGCCCAAGTCGGGGGTATGGGGCCAACGTCCTGACTTTC. This rearrangement joins TRBV9 to TRBJ2-6; D is perhaps TRBD2 (6 bases). Trimming stripped 4 bases from V and 3 bases from J, with 14 bases between. Germline CDR1 and CDR2: SGDLS and YYNGEE. The CDR3 consists of 16 residues.

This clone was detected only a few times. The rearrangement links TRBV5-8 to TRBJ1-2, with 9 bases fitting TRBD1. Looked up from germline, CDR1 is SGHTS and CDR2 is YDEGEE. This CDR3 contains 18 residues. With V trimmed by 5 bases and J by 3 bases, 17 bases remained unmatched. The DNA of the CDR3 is TGTGCCAGCAGTCTACTTCTTCTCGGGACAGGGACGCACTATGGCTACACCTTC. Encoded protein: CASSLLLLGTGTHYGYTF.

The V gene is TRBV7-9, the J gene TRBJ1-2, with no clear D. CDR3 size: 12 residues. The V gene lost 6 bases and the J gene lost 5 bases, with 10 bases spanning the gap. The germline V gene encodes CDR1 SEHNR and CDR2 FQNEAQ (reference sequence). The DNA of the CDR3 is TGTGCCAGCAGTCAACTGAGGTATGGCTACACCTTC. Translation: CASSQLRYGYTF.

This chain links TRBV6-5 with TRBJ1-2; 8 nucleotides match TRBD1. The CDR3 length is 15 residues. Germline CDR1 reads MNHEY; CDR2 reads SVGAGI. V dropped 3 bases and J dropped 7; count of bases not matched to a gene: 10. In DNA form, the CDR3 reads TGTGCCAGCAGTTATTCCCGAGGACAGGGTAGTGGCTACACCTTC. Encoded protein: CASSYSRGQGSGYTF.